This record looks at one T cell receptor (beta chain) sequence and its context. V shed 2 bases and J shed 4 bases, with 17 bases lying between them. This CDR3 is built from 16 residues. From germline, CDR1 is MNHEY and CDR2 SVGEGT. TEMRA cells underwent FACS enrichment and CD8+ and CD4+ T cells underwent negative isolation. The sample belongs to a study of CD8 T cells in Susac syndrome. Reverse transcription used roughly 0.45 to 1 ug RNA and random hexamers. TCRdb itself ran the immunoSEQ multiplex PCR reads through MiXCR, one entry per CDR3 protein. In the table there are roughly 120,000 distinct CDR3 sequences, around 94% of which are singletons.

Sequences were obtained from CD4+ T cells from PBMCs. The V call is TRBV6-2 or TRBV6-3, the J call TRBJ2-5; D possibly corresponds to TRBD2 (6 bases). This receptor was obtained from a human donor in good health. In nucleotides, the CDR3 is TGTGCCAGCAGTTACCCCACAGGCTGGAGGGGAGAGACCCAGTACTTC. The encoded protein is CASSYPTGWRGETQYF.